This TCR beta chain was recovered during a study of T-cell memory formation after mild COVID-19. Overall study: Clustering of TCRs was largely donor specific. Study-wide results and caveats: While clones contracting from day 15 to 85 were balanced between CD4 and CD8, later expanders leaned CD4+. Pre-infection memory held some responding clones, suggesting pre-existing cross-reactive T cells responded. Nothing showed for sure that second-wave clones peaking on day 37 were SARS-CoV-2 specific.

TCRdb fed the 5' RACE reads into MiXCR, producing one record per CDR3 protein. The sample lists roughly 350,000 distinct CDR3 sequences, about 13% occurring once. The germline V gene encodes CDR1 DFQATT and CDR2 SNEGSKA (reference sequence). The CDR3 extends over 15 amino acids. Between the trimmed V and J ends, which lost 6 bases and 5 bases, there was a span of 19 bases. This clonotype was detected a few times. Its antigen is undetermined. The specimen was PBMCs or a T cell subset sorted from them (not recorded which). The chain couples TRBV20-1 to TRBJ2-2; a weak D match, TRBD1 (6 bases). The TCR comes from a man younger than 30 who had mild COVID-19 (a few samples of this study predate the infection). Cell type and time point are not known. CDR3 in amino acids: CSASRADSPTGELFF. The DNA for the CDR3 is TGCAGTGCGAGTCGTGCGGACAGCCCGACCGGGGAGCTGTTTTTT.